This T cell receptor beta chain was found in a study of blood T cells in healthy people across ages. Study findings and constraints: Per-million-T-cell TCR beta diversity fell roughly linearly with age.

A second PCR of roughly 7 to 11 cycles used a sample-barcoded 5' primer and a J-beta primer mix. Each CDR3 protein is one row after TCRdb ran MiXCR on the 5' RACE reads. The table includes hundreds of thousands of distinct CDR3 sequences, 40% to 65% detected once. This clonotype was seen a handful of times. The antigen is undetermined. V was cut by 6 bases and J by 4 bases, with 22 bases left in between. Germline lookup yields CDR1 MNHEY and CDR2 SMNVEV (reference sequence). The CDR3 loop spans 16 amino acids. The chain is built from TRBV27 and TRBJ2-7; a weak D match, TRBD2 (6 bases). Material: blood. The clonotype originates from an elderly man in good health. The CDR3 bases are TGTGCCAGCAGCCCTCTAAGGGACTCAAAGAAATACGAGCAGTACTTC. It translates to CASSPLRDSKKYEQYF.